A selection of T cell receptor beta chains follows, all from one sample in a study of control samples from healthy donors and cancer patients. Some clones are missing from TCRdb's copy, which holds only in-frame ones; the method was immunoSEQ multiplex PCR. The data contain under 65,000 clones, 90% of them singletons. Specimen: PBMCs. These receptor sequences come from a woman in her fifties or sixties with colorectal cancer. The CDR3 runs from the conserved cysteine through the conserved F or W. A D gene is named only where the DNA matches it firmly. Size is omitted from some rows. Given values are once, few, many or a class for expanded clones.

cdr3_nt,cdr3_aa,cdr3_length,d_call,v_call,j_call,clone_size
TGTGCCAGCAGTTTAGGTTCGGGGTTTCGCGCGCCCCAGCATTTT,CASSLGSGFRAPQHF,15,.,TRBV27,TRBJ1-5,.
TGTGCCTGGACCCACCTATTTGGGCCGGCCAAAAACATTCAGTACTTC,CAWTHLFGPAKNIQYF,16,.,TRBV30,TRBJ2-4,.
TGTGCCAGCAGAAACGATCGAGGACTCACAGATACGCAGTATTTT,CASRNDRGLTDTQYF,15,.,TRBV6-5,TRBJ2-3,.
TGCGCCAGCAGCTTGGCGACAGGGGGGGAGACCCAGTACTTC,CASSLATGGETQYF,14,TRBD1,TRBV5-1,TRBJ2-5,.
TGTGCCAGCAGCACCTACTCGGGCCTATCACTACAAGAGACCCAGTACTTC,CASSTYSGLSLQETQYF,17,.,TRBV27,TRBJ2-5,few
TGCGCCAGCAGCATTGGGACTAGCGGGGGATCTACGAAGGAGTACTTC,CASSIGTSGGSTKEYF,16,TRBD2,TRBV5-1,TRBJ2-7,.
TGTGCCAGCAGACGTACAGGGCTCGGGGAGCTGTTTTTT,CASRRTGLGELFF,13,.,TRBV5-8,TRBJ2-2,.
TGTGCCAGTAGAACCACAGGGGCGTATAGCAATCAGCCCCAGCATTTT,CASRTTGAYSNQPQHF,16,TRBD1,TRBV19,TRBJ1-5,.
TGTGCCAGTAGCCGGCCAAACTGGGACACTGAAGCTTTCTTT,CASSRPNWDTEAFF,14,.,TRBV19,TRBJ1-1,.
TGTGCCAGCAGTCCGACAGAGACAGGGGTGCTTGGCTACACCTTC,CASSPTETGVLGYTF,15,TRBD1,TRBV6-2/TRBV6-3,TRBJ1-2,.
TGTGCCAGTAGTATAGGGGGACAGGGGGTGCTTTCAGAAGCTTTCTTT,CASSIGGQGVLSEAFF,16,TRBD1,TRBV19,TRBJ1-1,.
TGCGCCAGCAGCTCGACACGGACCAGATCTAGCACAGATACGCAGTATTTT,CASSSTRTRSSTDTQYF,17,.,TRBV5-1,TRBJ2-3,.
TGTGCCAGCAGCCTTGGGGGGGTGATGAACACTGAAGCTTTCTTT,CASSLGGVMNTEAFF,15,.,TRBV7-9,TRBJ1-1,once
TGTGCCAGTAGTATATCGACCGGCCGCAGGGGGCGCCGAGGTGAGCAGTACTTC,CASSISTGRRGRRGEQYF,18,TRBD1,TRBV19,TRBJ2-7,.
TGCGCCAGCAGCACCCAGGGCTACTATGGCTACACCTTC,CASSTQGYYGYTF,13,.,TRBV5-1,TRBJ1-2,.
TGTGCCAGCCGGGACAGGGTCGGCAACACTGAAGCTTTCTTT,CASRDRVGNTEAFF,14,TRBD1,TRBV19,TRBJ1-1,.
TGCGCCAGCAGCCCGGGACAGGGCAATAGCAATCAGCCCCAGCATTTT,CASSPGQGNSNQPQHF,16,TRBD1,TRBV5-1,TRBJ1-5,.
TGTGCCAGCAGTTCCCCGGACGAAAATCAGCCCCAGCATTTT,CASSSPDENQPQHF,14,.,TRBV28,TRBJ1-5,.
TGCGCCAGCAGCTTGTCAGGTGATACGCAGTATTTT,CASSLSGDTQYF,12,.,TRBV5-1,TRBJ2-3,.
TGTGCCAGCAGTGAGGGCAGCGGCTATAAACAATACACAGATACGCAGTATTTT,CASSEGSGYKQYTDTQYF,18,.,TRBV2,TRBJ2-3,.
TGCGCCAGCAGCTTGGTTAGGGGTCCCGAGACGGTCTACAATGAGCAGTTCTTC,CASSLVRGPETVYNEQFF,18,.,TRBV5-1,TRBJ2-1,.
TGTGCCATCAGTGCTCAGGGGGCCGGTAGTGCAGATACGCAGTATTTT,CAISAQGAGSADTQYF,16,TRBD1,TRBV10-3,TRBJ2-3,once
TGTGCCTGGAGGGGGCAAGGCGAAGCTTTCTTT,CAWRGQGEAFF,11,.,TRBV30,TRBJ1-1,.
TGTGCCAGCAGTCCTCTCCGGCACAGCACAGATACGCAGTATTTT,CASSPLRHSTDTQYF,15,.,TRBV27,TRBJ2-3,.
TGTGCCAGCAGCCCGGGGGTGGCCCCAGGGGATGAGCAGTTCTTC,CASSPGVAPGDEQFF,15,.,TRBV25-1,TRBJ2-1,.
TGTGCCAGCAGCTTAGGACAGGGTTATGGCTACACCTTC,CASSLGQGYGYTF,13,TRBD1,TRBV7-9,TRBJ1-2,.
TGTGCCAGCAGTTTGCTGGGAGGGCCACCGGAGACCCAGTACTTC,CASSLLGGPPETQYF,15,TRBD2,TRBV27,TRBJ2-5,.
TGTGCCTGGAGTATCGACAGGGTCGGGACGACAAACACTGAAGCTTTCTTT,CAWSIDRVGTTNTEAFF,17,TRBD1,TRBV30,TRBJ1-1,few
TGCACCAGCAGCCGGGCGGGAGGGCCCCCTTACGAGCAGTACTTC,CTSSRAGGPPYEQYF,15,.,TRBV1,TRBJ2-7,.
TGTGCCAGCAGCTTGGTGTCAACCTCGGGCTATAATTCACCCCTCCACTTT,CASSLVSTSGYNSPLHF,17,.,TRBV5-6,TRBJ1-6,.
TGTGCCAGTAGTCCCGGGATCACCACAGATACGCAGTATTTT,CASSPGITTDTQYF,14,.,TRBV19,TRBJ2-3,.
TGTGCCAGCAGTTTACAGGAGTACACTGAAGCTTTCTTT,CASSLQEYTEAFF,13,.,TRBV3-1/TRBV3-2,TRBJ1-1,.
TGTGCCAGTAGTACGGGACAGAACTACGAGCAGTACTTC,CASSTGQNYEQYF,13,TRBD1,TRBV19,TRBJ2-7,.
TGCGCCAGCAGCTTTAACAGGGACCAAGAGACCCAGTACTTC,CASSFNRDQETQYF,14,.,TRBV5-1,TRBJ2-5,.
TGTGCCAGCAGACAGGGTCCAGAGACCCAGTACTTC,CASRQGPETQYF,12,.,TRBV25-1,TRBJ2-5,.